This T cell receptor (beta chain) derives from a study of blood T cell repertoires in COVID-19. Germline V gene data show CDR1 as GTSNPN and CDR2 as SVGIG (reference sequence). The junction had 4 bases not matched to a gene; V was cut back by 7 bases and J by 2 bases. The length of the CDR3 is 12 residues. Only in-frame clones appear in the TCRdb table, and some are missing; sequencing was by immunoSEQ multiplex PCR. This sample carries 320,000 or so clones, 85% of them seen once, and the ten largest clones take around 2%. This TCR derives from a woman in her thirties who had been exposed to COVID-19. The V and J genes are TRBV30 and TRBJ2-7; 8 bases are shared with TRBD1. The sequenced material came from PBMCs or T cells enriched from blood (not recorded which). CDR3 loop: CALGQGAYEQYF. The DNA of the CDR3 is TGTGCCTTAGGACAGGGAGCCTACGAGCAGTACTTC. The full variable domain, in which reference TRBV30 and TRBJ2-7 provide the parts outside the CDR3, is SQTIHQWPATLVQPVGSPLSLECTVEGTSNPNLYWYRQAAGRGLQLLFYSVGIGQISSEVPQNLSASRPQDRQFILSSKKLLLSDSGFYLCALGQGAYEQYFGPGTRLTVT.